This TCR beta chain was captured by sequencing in a study of blood T cell repertoires in COVID-19 (dated by TCRdb to 2018 to 2021). Regarding the complete study: Collaborator samples came from the United States, Italy and Spain and covered acute and convalescent phases of COVID-19. The prospective study material was composed of cDNA or gDNA derived from T cells, B-cell-depleted T cells, or PBMCs. Subjects who had been exposed to COVID-19, were actively infected with it, or had recovered from it provided the deeply sampled blood TCRbeta repertoires that made up the dataset. A freely available public database, intended as a resource for researchers studying the immune response to SARS-CoV-2, is where the repertoires were released. The samples were drawn from the first 160 participants of the ongoing ImmuneRACE study and from over a thousand subjects provided by 6 global collaborators. A de-identified subject ID, COVID-19 status, age in years and sex were almost always included in the sample metadata. HLA class I and class II types, where available, came from metadata supplied by the sample provider rather than from assay-based typing.

General findings and caveats noted by the study authors: Clinical and demographic metadata were provided uncurated, with the amount varying by source and participant.

In the case of this clone: Its antigen specificity is not known. Base qualities are not recorded, but no much larger clone differs from it by a single base.

The germline ends are 10 bases apart after V is trimmed by 1 base and J by 2 bases. The cysteine opens and the phenylalanine closes a CDR3 of 15 amino acids. Of all the DNA, just the CDR3 is kept, 45 bases in frame from base 1. As encoded in the germline V gene, CDR1 is SGHRS while CDR2 is YFSETQ. TCRbeta CDR3 regions were amplified from genomic DNA by means of the immunoSEQ Assay, a bias-controlled multiplex PCR. The paper's data handling went like this. Nucleated cell counts per sample were estimated from amplification of reference gene primers within the assay. Sequence reads were collapsed and filtered to measure the absolute abundance of every unique TCRbeta CDR3 rearrangement. For each sample, productive Simpson clonality was calculated as the square root of Simpson's diversity index over productive rearrangements. TCRdb re-hosts the immuneACCESS table, in-frame sequences only. Its copies lack some clones; in the studies checked, an unresolved V gene accounts for under half of them, and the cause for the rest is not known. V and J calls and clone size are given by that table; D and trimming were obtained from the DNA. Across this sample there are approximately 200,000 clones, with roughly 80% seen only once. The ten largest clones represent about 1.3% of the sample.

Enrolling through a virtual design, the prospective study's participants ranged in age from roughly 18 to 95 years and lived across roughly 23 United States geographic areas. In the prospective study, participants were assigned to cohorts based on the clinical history participants reported in a screening survey and a study questionnaire. In the prospective study, mobile phlebotomists collected whole blood, serum and a nasopharyngeal or oropharyngeal swab from each participant. Prospective study participants could optionally give additional blood draws and questionnaires over an approximately 2-month period. Before DNA extraction, blood samples from the prospective study were shipped at room temperature or frozen.

The TCR sequence derives from a woman in her thirties or forties with acute COVID-19. The specimen was PBMCs or T cells enriched from blood (not recorded which). The rearranged segments are TRBV5-1 and TRBJ1-3, with no D gene named confidently. The CDR3 amino acid sequence is: CASSLRLGAGNTIYF. Here is the DNA: TGCGCCAGCAGCTTGCGTCTGGGCGCTGGAAACACCATATATTTT.